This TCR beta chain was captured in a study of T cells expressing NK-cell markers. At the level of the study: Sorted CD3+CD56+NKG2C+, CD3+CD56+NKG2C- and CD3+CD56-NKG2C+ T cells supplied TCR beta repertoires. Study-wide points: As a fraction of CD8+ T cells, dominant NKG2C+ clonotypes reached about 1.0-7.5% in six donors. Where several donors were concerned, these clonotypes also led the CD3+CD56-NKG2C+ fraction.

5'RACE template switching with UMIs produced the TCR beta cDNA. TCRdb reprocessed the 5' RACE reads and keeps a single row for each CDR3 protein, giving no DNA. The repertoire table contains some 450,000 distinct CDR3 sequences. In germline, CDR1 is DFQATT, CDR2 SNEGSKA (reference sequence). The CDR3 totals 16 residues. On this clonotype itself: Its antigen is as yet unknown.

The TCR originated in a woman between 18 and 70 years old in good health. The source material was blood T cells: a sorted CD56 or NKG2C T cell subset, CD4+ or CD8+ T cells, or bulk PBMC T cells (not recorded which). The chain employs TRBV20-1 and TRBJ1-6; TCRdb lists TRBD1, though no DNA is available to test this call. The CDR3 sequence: CSAIKEVARGTSPLHF.